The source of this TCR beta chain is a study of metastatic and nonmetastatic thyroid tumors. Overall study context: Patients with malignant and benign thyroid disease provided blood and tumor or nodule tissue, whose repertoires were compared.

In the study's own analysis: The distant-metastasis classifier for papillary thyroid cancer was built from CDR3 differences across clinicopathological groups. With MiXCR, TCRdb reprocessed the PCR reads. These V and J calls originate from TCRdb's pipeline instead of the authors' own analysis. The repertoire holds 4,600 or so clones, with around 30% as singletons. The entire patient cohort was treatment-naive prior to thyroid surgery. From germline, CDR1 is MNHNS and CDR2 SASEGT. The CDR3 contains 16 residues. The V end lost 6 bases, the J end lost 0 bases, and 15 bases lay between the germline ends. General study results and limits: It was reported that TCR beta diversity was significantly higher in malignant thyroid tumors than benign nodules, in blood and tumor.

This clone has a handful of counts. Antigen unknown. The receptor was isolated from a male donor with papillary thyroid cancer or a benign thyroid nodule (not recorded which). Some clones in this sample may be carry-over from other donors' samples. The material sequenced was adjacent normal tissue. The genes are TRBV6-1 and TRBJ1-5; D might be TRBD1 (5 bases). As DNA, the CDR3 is TGTGCCAGCAGGGAGACAGTGGACTATAGCAATCAGCCCCAGCATTTT. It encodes CASRETVDYSNQPQHF.